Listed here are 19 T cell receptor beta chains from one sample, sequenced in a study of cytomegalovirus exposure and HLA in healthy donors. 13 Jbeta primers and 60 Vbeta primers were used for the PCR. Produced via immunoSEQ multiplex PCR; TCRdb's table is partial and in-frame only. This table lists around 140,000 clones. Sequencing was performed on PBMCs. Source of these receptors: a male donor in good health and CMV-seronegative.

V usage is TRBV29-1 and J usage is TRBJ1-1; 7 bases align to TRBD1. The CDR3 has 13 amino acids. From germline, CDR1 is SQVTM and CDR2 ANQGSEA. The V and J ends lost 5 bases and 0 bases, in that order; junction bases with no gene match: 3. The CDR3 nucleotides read TGCAGCGTTCAGACAGGGATGAACACTGAAGCTTTCTTT. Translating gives CSVQTGMNTEAFF.

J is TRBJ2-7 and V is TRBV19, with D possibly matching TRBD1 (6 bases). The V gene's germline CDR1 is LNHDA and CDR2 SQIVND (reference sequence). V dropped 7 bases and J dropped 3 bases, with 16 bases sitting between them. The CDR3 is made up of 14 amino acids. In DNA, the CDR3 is TGTGCCAGTACCCTGGGTCGAGGGGGCTACGAGCAGTACTTC. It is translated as CASTLGRGGYEQYF.

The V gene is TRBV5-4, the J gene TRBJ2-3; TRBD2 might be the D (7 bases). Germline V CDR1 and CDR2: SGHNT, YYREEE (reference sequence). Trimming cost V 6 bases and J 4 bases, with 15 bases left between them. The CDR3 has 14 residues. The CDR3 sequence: CASTSGGGADTQYF. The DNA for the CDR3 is TGTGCCAGCACATCCGGCGGGGGCGCAGATACGCAGTATTTT.

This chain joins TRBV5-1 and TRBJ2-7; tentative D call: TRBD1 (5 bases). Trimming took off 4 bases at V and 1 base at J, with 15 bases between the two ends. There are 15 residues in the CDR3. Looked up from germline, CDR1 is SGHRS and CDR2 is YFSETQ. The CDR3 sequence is CASSLQVLPSYEQYF. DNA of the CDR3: TGCGCCAGCAGCCTACAGGTTCTCCCATCCTACGAGCAGTACTTC.

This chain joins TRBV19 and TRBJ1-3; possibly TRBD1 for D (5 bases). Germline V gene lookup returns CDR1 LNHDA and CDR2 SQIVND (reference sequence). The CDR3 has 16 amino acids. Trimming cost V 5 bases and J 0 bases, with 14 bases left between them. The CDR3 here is CASSAGPESSGNTIYF. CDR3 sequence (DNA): TGTGCCAGTAGTGCGGGGCCGGAGAGCTCTGGAAACACCATATATTTT.

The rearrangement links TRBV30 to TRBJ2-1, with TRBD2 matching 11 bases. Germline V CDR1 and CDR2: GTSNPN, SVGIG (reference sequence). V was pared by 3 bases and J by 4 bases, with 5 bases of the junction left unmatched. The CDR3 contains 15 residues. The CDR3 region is CAWSGLAGDYNEQFF. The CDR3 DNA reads TGTGCCTGGAGCGGACTAGCGGGCGATTACAATGAGCAGTTCTTC.

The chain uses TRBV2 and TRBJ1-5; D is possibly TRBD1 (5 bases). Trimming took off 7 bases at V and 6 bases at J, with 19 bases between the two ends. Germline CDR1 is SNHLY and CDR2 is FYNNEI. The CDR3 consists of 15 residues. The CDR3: CASTRTNTSPQPQHF. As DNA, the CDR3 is TGTGCCAGCACCAGGACAAATACTAGCCCTCAGCCCCAGCATTTT.

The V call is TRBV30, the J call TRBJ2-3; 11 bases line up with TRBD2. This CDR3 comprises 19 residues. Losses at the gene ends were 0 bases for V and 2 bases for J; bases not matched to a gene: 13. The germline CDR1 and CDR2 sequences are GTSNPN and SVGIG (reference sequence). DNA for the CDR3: TGTGCCTGGAGTGTAGAGGTCTGGGCTAGCGGGGGGTCCACAGATACGCAGTATTTT. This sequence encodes CAWSVEVWASGGSTDTQYF.

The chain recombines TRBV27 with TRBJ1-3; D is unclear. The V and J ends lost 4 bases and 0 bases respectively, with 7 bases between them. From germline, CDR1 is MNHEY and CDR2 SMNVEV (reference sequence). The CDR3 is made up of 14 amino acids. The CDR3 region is CASSSGISGNTIYF. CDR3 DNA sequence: TGTGCCAGCAGTTCAGGAATCTCTGGAAACACCATATATTTT.

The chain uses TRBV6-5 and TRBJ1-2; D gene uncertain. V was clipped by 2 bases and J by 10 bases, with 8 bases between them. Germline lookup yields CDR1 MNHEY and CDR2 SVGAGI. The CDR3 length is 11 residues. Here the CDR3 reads CASSYAGVYTF. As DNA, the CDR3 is TGTGCCAGCAGTTACGCCGGAGTCTACACCTTC.

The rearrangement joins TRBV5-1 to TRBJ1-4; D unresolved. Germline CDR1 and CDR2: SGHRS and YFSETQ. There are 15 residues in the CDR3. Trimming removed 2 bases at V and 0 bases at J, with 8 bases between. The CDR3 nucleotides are TGCGCCAGCAGCTTAACAAGTTCAACTAATGAAAAACTGTTTTTT. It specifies CASSLTSSTNEKLFF.

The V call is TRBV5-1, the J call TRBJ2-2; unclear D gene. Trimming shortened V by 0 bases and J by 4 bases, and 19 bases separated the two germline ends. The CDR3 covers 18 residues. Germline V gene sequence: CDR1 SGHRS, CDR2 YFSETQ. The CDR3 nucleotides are TGCGCCAGCAGCTTGGCTCCGGGTGGTTCGGTTAGCACCGGGGAGCTGTTTTTT. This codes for CASSLAPGGSVSTGELFF.

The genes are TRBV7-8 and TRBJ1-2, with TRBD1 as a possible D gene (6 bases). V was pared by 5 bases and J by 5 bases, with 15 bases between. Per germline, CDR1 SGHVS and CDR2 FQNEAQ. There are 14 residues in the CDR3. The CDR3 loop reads CASSPQQGMYGYTF. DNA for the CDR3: TGTGCCAGCAGCCCCCAACAGGGAATGTATGGCTACACCTTC.

DNA for the CDR3: TGTGCCAGCGGACTGGGGGAGCTGTTTTTT. Amino acid sequence: CASGLGELFF. V is TRBV6-5 and J is TRBJ2-2, with D possibly TRBD2 on 5 matching bases. From germline, CDR1 is MNHEY and CDR2 SVGAGI. The CDR3 totals 10 residues. Trimming removed 8 bases from V and 8 bases from J, with 6 bases in between.

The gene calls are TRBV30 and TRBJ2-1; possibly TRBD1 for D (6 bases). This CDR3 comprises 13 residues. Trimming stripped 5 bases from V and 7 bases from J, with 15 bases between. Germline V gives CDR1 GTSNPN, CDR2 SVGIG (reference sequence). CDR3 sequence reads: CAWQGPMGNEQFF. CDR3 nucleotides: TGTGCCTGGCAGGGGCCAATGGGTAATGAGCAGTTCTTC.

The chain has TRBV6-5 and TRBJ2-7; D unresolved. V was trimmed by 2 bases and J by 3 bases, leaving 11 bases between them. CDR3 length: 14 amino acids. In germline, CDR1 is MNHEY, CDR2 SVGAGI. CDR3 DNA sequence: TGTGCCAGCAGTTACGGCACCCCTGACTACGAGCAGTACTTC. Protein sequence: CASSYGTPDYEQYF.

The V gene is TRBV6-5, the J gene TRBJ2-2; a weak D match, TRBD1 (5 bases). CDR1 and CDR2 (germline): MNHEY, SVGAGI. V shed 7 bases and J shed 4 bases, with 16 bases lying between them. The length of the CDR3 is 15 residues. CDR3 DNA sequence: TGTGCCAGCACGTCGACAGCTCTTGGCACCGGGGAGCTGTTTTTT. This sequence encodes CASTSTALGTGELFF.

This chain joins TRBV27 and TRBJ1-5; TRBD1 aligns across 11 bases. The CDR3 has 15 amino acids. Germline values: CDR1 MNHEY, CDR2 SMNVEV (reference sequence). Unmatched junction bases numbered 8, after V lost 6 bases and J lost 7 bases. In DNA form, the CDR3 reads TGTGCCAGCAGCTCAGGGACAGGGGGACGACAGCCCCAGCATTTT. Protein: CASSSGTGGRQPQHF.

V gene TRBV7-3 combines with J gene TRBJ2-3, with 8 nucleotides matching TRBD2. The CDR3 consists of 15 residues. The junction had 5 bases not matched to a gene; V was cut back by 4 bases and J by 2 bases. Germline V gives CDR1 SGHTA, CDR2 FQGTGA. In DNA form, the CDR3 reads TGTGCCAGCAGCTCTGGCGGGGGGTCCACAGATACGCAGTATTTT. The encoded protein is CASSSGGGSTDTQYF.